These 31 T cell receptor beta chains were all obtained from the same sample, sequenced in a study of CD8 T cells in ankylosing spondylitis. TCRdb re-called the 5' RACE reads with MiXCR, one entry per CDR3 protein. Counted here are hundreds of thousands of distinct CDR3 sequences, approximately 20% occurring once; the ten biggest clones make up about an eighth. Sample: blood, either unsorted or a sorted T cell fraction (not recorded which). These receptors came from a male donor with ankylosing spondylitis or in good health (not recorded which).

The chain uses TRBV7-8 and TRBJ1-1, with 10 bases aligning to TRBD1. This CDR3 has 16 residues. With V trimmed by 5 bases and J by 0 bases, 6 bases remained unmatched. CDR1 and CDR2 (germline): SGHVS, FQNEAQ. CDR3 sequence reads: CASSRGTGVMNTEAFF. The CDR3 nucleotides read TGTGCCAGCAGCCGCGGGACAGGGGTTATGAACACTGAAGCTTTCTTT.

This clonotype was picked up a small number of times. CDR3 bases: TGTGCCAGCGGGCTCCATGAGCAGTTCTTC. This encodes CASGLHEQFF. V and J are TRBV11-2 and TRBJ2-1; D is ambiguous. In germline, CDR1 is SGHAT, CDR2 FQNNGV. Deletions cut 8 bases from V and 8 bases from J, with 7 bases between. This CDR3 contains 10 residues.

This clonotype was counted only a few times. The chain employs TRBV27 and TRBJ2-7, with D perhaps TRBD2 (7 bases). Per the germline V gene, CDR1 is MNHEY and CDR2 is SMNVEV (reference sequence). Trimming removed 4 bases at V and 9 bases at J, with 19 bases between. The length of the CDR3 is 14 residues. CDR3 in amino acids: CASSWGPGGGRQYF. The CDR3 DNA follows: TGTGCCAGCAGTTGGGGGCCGGGGGGAGGACGGCAGTACTTC.

The rearrangement joins TRBV12-3 or TRBV12-4 to TRBJ2-7, with 11 bases that match TRBD2. CDR3 length equals 15 residues. The V and J ends lost 1 base and 5 bases, in that order; junction bases with no gene match: 4. CDR3 bases: TGTGCCAGCAGTTTAGTGGCTAGCGGGGGGAACGAGCAGTACTTC. This gives the protein CASSLVASGGNEQYF.

The chain couples TRBV4-1 to TRBJ1-1; D perhaps matches TRBD1 (5 bases). This CDR3 region has 13 residues. V was cut by 0 bases and J by 6 bases, with 8 bases left in between. Germline CDR1 and CDR2: MGHRA and YSYEKL. The CDR3 loop is CASSQDLGAEAFF. The CDR3 region has the DNA TGCGCCAGCAGCCAAGATTTGGGGGCTGAAGCTTTCTTT.

This clonotype was counted between two and nine times. This rearrangement joins TRBV12-3 or TRBV12-4 to TRBJ1-5, with TRBD1 as a possible D gene (5 bases). CDR3 length: 15 amino acids. V was shortened by 3 bases and J by 7 bases, with 16 bases between the two germline ends. The CDR3 DNA reads as TGTGCCAGCAGTTTCCGGGGCTCAGGACCCCAGCCCCAGCATTTT. Protein: CASSFRGSGPQPQHF.

The rearrangement uses TRBV4-2 and TRBJ2-1; 7 bases align to TRBD2. Germline V gives CDR1 LGHNA, CDR2 YNFKEQ. V shed 0 bases, J shed 10 bases, and the junction held 3 bases outside the gene matches. The CDR3 has 13 amino acids. The CDR3 DNA reads as TGTGCCAGCAGCCAAGAGCCCGGGGGGGAGCAGTTCTTC. Translation gives CASSQEPGGEQFF.

The rearrangement links TRBV12-5 to TRBJ2-3; TRBD1 is a possible D gene (6 bases). V was clipped by 0 bases and J by 0 bases, with 7 bases between them. Germline lookup yields CDR1 LGHNT and CDR2 FRNRAP. The CDR3 extends over 15 amino acids. The CDR3 protein is CASGLVGTSTDTQYF. CDR3 coding DNA: TGTGCTAGTGGTTTGGTGGGGACAAGCACAGATACGCAGTATTTT.

The V call is TRBV7-2, the J call TRBJ2-3, with unresolved D. The CDR3 runs 14 residues. The germline gives CDR1 SGHTA, CDR2 FQGNSA. The germline V and J ends were trimmed by 4 bases and 2 bases, with 10 bases remaining between them. DNA of the CDR3: TGTGCCAGCAGCTCCCACGGCTCCACAGATACGCAGTATTTT. Protein product: CASSSHGSTDTQYF.

J is TRBJ1-2 and V is TRBV27; tentative D call: TRBD1 (6 bases). V lost 5 bases and J 6 bases, leaving 16 bases between the germline ends. The CDR3 is 14 residues long. CDR1 and CDR2 from the germline V gene are MNHEY and SMNVEV (reference sequence). The DNA for the CDR3 is TGTGCCAGCAGTCCACAGGGATCCGGGCATGGCTACACCTTC. It specifies CASSPQGSGHGYTF.

The chain links TRBV12-3 or TRBV12-4 to TRBJ2-3; D is possibly TRBD2 (5 bases). The CDR3 spans 16 residues. With 3 bases removed from V and 3 bases from J, the gap between germline ends came to 16 bases. The CDR3 DNA is TGTGCCAGCAGTTTTGAGGGTCTAGCTTCAACAGATACGCAGTATTTT. Encoded protein: CASSFEGLASTDTQYF.

This clonotype was seen a handful of times. CDR3 sequence reads: CASSDRGYSYEQYF. DNA of the CDR3: TGTGCCAGCAGTGACCGGGGTTACTCCTACGAGCAGTACTTC. J is TRBJ2-7 and V is TRBV2; D may be TRBD2 (5 bases). This CDR3 region has 14 residues. Germline V CDR1 and CDR2: SNHLY, FYNNEI. The V and J ends lost 3 bases and 0 bases respectively, with 9 bases between them.

The V call is TRBV7-9, the J call TRBJ2-1, with D maybe TRBD2 (5 bases). Per germline, CDR1 SEHNR and CDR2 FQNEAQ (reference sequence). Trimming took off 5 bases at V and 7 bases at J, with 15 bases between the two ends. There are 14 residues in the CDR3. Here the CDR3 reads CASSPGNPGNEQFF. For the CDR3, the DNA is TGTGCCAGCAGCCCGGGGAACCCCGGGAATGAGCAGTTCTTC.

J is TRBJ2-1 and V is TRBV2, with 8 bases lining up with TRBD2. Losses at the gene ends were 7 bases for V and 1 base for J; bases not matched to a gene: 9. This CDR3 is 16 amino acids long. Germline CDR1 is SNHLY and CDR2 is FYNNEI. CDR3 in DNA: TGTGCCAGCACCGAATATGGCGGGGGGTCCTACAATGAGCAGTTCTTC. The encoded protein is CASTEYGGGSYNEQFF. The whole variable domain, remainder taken from reference TRBV2 and TRBJ2-1, is EPEVTQTPSHQVTQMGQEVILRCVPISNHLYFYWYRQILGQKVEFLVSFYNNEISEKSEIFDDQFSVERPDGSNFTLKIRSTKLEDSAMYFCASTEYGGGSYNEQFFGPGTRLTVL.

CDR3 bases: TGCAGCGTTGAACAGGGGGCGAACACCGGGGAGCTGTTTTTT. This encodes CSVEQGANTGELFF. The V gene is TRBV29-1, the J gene TRBJ2-2, with 7 bases that match TRBD1. Germline values: CDR1 SQVTM, CDR2 ANQGSEA. Losses at the gene ends were 2 bases for V and 0 bases for J; bases not matched to a gene: 0. This CDR3 spans 14 amino acids.

V is TRBV9 and J is TRBJ2-1; D is possibly TRBD2 (5 bases). Germline V lookup: CDR1 SGDLS, CDR2 YYNGEE. This CDR3 region has 17 residues. Trimming cost V 6 bases and J 0 bases, with 19 bases left between them. In nucleotides, the CDR3 is TGTGCCAGCAACGGACTTCTCCCCTCTAGCTCCTACAATGAGCAGTTCTTC. It codes for CASNGLLPSSSYNEQFF.

This clonotype was found many times. CDR3 nucleotides: TGTGCCAGCAGTTTTGGGCGGGATGAGGGGGAGCAGTTCTTC. Translation: CASSFGRDEGEQFF. The chain couples TRBV12-3 or TRBV12-4 to TRBJ2-1, with a possible D match to TRBD2 (6 bases). V lost 3 bases and J 10 bases, leaving 16 bases between the germline ends. The length of the CDR3 is 14 residues.

This clonotype occurred a few times. The rearrangement uses TRBV28 and TRBJ2-5; TRBD2 matches 13 bases. The V and J ends lost 5 bases and 8 bases, in that order; junction bases with no gene match: 11. Germline V gene lookup returns CDR1 MDHEN and CDR2 SYDVKM. There are 16 residues in the CDR3. The CDR3 region is CASSPGTSGDQVTQYF. CDR3 nucleotides: TGTGCCAGCAGTCCGGGGACTAGCGGGGACCAAGTAACCCAGTACTTC.

This chain joins TRBV12-3 or TRBV12-4 and TRBJ2-1; 12 bases map to TRBD2. Trimming at V came to 5 bases and at J to 7 bases, leaving 12 bases not matched to a gene. This CDR3 region has 17 residues. The CDR3 nucleotides read TGTGCCAGCAGTCTAACCCTAGCGGGGGGGCGAGGGAATGAGCAGTTCTTC. This sequence encodes CASSLTLAGGRGNEQFF.

This clonotype was detected only a few times. The chain joins TRBV7-6 to TRBJ2-2, with 12 bases fitting TRBD2. The CDR3 runs to 15 residues. Germline-derived CDR1 and CDR2 are SGHVS and FNYEAQ. J lost 5 bases, V lost 4 bases, and 2 bases had no gene match. The CDR3 here is CASSSLAGGTGELFF. CDR3 bases: TGTGCCAGCAGCTCCCTAGCGGGGGGGACCGGGGAGCTGTTTTTT. The entire variable domain, with the rest obtained from reference TRBV7-6 and TRBJ2-2, is as follows: GAGVSQSPRYKVTKRGQDVALRCDPISGHVSLYWYRQALGQGPEFLTYFNYEAQQDKSGLPNDRFSAERPEGSISTLTIQRTEQRDSAMYRCASSSLAGGTGELFFGEGSRLTVL.

There are a few counts of this clonotype. This chain uses TRBV27 with TRBJ1-2; the D gene is possibly TRBD1 (5 bases). V lost 1 base and J lost 6, with 15 bases in between. Per the germline V gene, CDR1 is MNHEY and CDR2 is SMNVEV (reference sequence). The CDR3 is made up of 15 amino acids. CDR3 bases: TGTGCCAGCAGTTTATTCGGGGGGAATAATGATGGCTACACCTTC. Protein sequence: CASSLFGGNNDGYTF.

This clonotype was observed many times. The chain couples TRBV11-2 to TRBJ2-1; 9 bases align to TRBD2. J was trimmed by 9 bases and V by 1 base; bases with no gene match: 4. Germline V gene lookup returns CDR1 SGHAT and CDR2 FQNNGV. The CDR3 has 14 amino acids. CDR3 bases: TGTGCCAGCAGCTTAGTCGGGACTAGCCGTGAGCAGTTCTTC. Translation gives CASSLVGTSREQFF.

The chain employs TRBV7-8 and TRBJ2-1; 9 bases line up with TRBD1. V trimming: 5 bases; J trimming: 8 bases; junction bases outside the gene matches: 4. CDR1 and CDR2 (germline): SGHVS, FQNEAQ. This CDR3 is built from 13 residues. The CDR3: CASSPDRGHEQFF. The CDR3 DNA is TGTGCCAGCAGCCCGGACAGGGGACATGAGCAGTTCTTC.

This clonotype was seen at least ten times. This chain uses TRBV12-3 or TRBV12-4 with TRBJ2-1, with TRBD1 matching 7 bases. V gave up 6 bases and J gave up 15 bases; unmatched junction bases: 17. The CDR3 is 14 amino acids. In DNA, the CDR3 is TGTGCCAGCAGCCCCGGGACAGCCAACTCCACTACGTTCTTC. Its protein is CASSPGTANSTTFF.

This rearrangement joins TRBV29-1 to TRBJ2-5, with 7 positions matching TRBD2. V shed 6 bases, J shed 0 bases, and the junction held 4 bases outside the gene matches. CDR3 length: 13 amino acids. Germline values: CDR1 SQVTM, CDR2 ANQGSEA. DNA for the CDR3: TGCAGCGTCCGACTAGCCAACCAAGAGACCCAGTACTTC. Its translation is CSVRLANQETQYF.

V usage is TRBV5-8 and J usage is TRBJ1-2, with 11 bases matching TRBD1. The CDR3 contains 16 residues. Trimming cost V 2 bases and J 5 bases; bases outside gene matches: 8. Germline CDR1 reads SGHTS; CDR2 reads YDEGEE. In DNA, the CDR3 is TGTGCCAGCAGCTTCCCCGGGACAGGGGGGTATTATGGCTACACCTTC. This encodes CASSFPGTGGYYGYTF.

J is TRBJ2-7 and V is TRBV7-9; D gene uncertain. This CDR3 has 15 residues. Per germline, CDR1 SEHNR and CDR2 FQNEAQ (reference sequence). Trimming pared 5 bases from V and 3 bases from J, leaving 17 bases between. CDR3 in amino acids: CASSHTGATIYEQYF. CDR3 DNA sequence: TGTGCCAGCAGCCATACCGGTGCCACCATCTACGAGCAGTACTTC.

Only a few counts were recorded for this clonotype. The CDR3 nucleotides read TGCGCCAGCAGCCAAGGCCCCGAGGGCTACGAGCAGTACTTC. As protein: CASSQGPEGYEQYF. This sequence joins TRBV4-1 and TRBJ2-7, with TRBD2 as a possible D gene (5 bases). Per the germline V gene, CDR1 is MGHRA and CDR2 is YSYEKL. The ends were cut back, 1 base at V and 3 bases at J, with 10 bases in the middle. CDR3 length equals 14 residues.

A few counts support this clonotype. This chain connects TRBV11-2 to TRBJ2-3; 8 bases match TRBD2. CDR1 is SGHAT and CDR2 is FQNNGV in the germline V gene. V lost 4 bases, J lost 3 bases, and 9 bases stayed unmatched. The CDR3 length is 16 residues. Here the CDR3 DNA reads TGTGCCAGCAGCTCGGGAGACGGGGGGGCAACAGATACGCAGTATTTT. Its translation: CASSSGDGGATDTQYF.

V is TRBV5-5 and J is TRBJ1-4; 8 nucleotides match TRBD1. J gave up 6 bases and V 4 bases, and 5 bases lay outside the gene matches. The length of the CDR3 is 14 residues. The germline CDR1 and CDR2 sequences are SGHKS and YYEKEE (reference sequence). As DNA, the CDR3 is TGTGCCAGCAGCGAGGACAGGGCCGATGAAAAACTGTTTTTT. Protein sequence: CASSEDRADEKLFF.

The chain uses TRBV2 and TRBJ2-7; D remains unclear. Germline values: CDR1 SNHLY, CDR2 FYNNEI. This CDR3 comprises 12 residues. Trimming cost V 3 bases and J 3 bases, with 6 bases left between them. The chain's CDR3 is CASSEDGYEQYF. The CDR3 nucleotides read TGTGCCAGCAGTGAGGACGGCTACGAGCAGTACTTC.